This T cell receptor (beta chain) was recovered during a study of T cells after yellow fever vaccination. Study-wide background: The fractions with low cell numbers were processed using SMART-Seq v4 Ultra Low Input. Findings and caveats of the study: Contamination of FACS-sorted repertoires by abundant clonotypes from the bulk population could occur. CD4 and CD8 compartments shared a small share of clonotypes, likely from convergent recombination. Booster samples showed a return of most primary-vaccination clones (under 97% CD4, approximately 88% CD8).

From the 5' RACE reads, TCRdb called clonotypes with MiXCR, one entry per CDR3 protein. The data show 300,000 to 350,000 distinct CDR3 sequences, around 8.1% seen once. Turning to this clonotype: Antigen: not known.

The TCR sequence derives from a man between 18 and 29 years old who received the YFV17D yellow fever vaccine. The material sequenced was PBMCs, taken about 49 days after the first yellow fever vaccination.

The CDR3 reads CSACPSGVYNEQFF. DNA for the CDR3: TGCAGTGCCTGTCCTAGCGGCGTATACAATGAGCAGTTCTTC. V usage is TRBV20-1 and J usage is TRBJ2-1; 7 bases line up with TRBD2. The ends lost 6 bases at V and 4 bases at J; junction bases unmatched: 9. Germline V gene lookup returns CDR1 DFQATT and CDR2 SNEGSKA (reference sequence). The CDR3 runs to 14 residues.